This T cell receptor (beta chain) was recorded in a study of regulatory T cells in long-lasting Graves disease. For the study at large: Prior antithyroid drug treatment in newly diagnosed Graves' patients lasted under 3 months. Study-wide results and caveats: Thyroid tissue went unexamined; only peripheral blood was analyzed. Persistent patients had a count of shared public clonotypes (over 2,500) that exceeded that of new patients (approximately 1,000).

Time point denoted: newly diagnosed GD, antithyroid drugs for less than 3 months. From PBMCs, RNA was extracted and then used to make the TCR library. American Thyroid Association guidelines defined Graves' disease diagnosis. CDR3-region Arm-PCR and iRepertoire HTBI primers produced the TCR beta libraries. TCRdb re-analysed the multiplex PCR reads in MiXCR, keeping a single row per CDR3 protein. The table shows 240,000 or so distinct CDR3 sequences, with about 19% occurring only once. Notes on this clonotype: Its antigen is as yet unknown. A single base is all that separates this from a far larger clone, so a read error is likely.

The CDR3 is 21 residues long. Germline CDR1 MNHEY, CDR2 SVGEGT. Trimming took 5 bases from V and 1 from J; bases not matched to a gene: 23. The chain uses TRBV6-2 or TRBV6-3 and TRBJ2-4; 7 bases match TRBD1. The source of this sequence is a female donor with Graves disease. The sequenced sample was peripheral blood mononuclear cells (PBMCs), obtained at new diagnosis, from a patient treated with antithyroid drugs. CDR3 in amino acids: CASSPVFGRTGLESAKNIQYF. As DNA, the CDR3 is TGTGCCAGCAGTCCGGTCTTTGGAAGGACAGGACTTGAAAGCGCCAAAAACATTCAGTACTTC.